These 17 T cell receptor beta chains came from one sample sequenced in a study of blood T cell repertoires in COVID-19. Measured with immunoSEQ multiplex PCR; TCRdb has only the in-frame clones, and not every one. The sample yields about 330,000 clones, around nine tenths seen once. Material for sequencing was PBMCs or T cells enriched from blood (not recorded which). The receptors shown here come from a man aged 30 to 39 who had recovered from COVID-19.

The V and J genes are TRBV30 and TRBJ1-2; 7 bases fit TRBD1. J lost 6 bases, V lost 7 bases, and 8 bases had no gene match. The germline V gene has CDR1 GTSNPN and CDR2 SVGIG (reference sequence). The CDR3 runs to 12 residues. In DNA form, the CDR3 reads TGTGCCTACGAGACAGGGATCGATGGCTACACCTTC. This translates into CAYETGIDGYTF.

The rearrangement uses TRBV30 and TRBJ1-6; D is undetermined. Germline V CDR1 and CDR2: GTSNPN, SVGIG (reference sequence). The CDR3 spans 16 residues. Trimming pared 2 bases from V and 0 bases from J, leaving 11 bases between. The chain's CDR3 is CAWSFGPRSYNSPLHF. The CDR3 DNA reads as TGTGCCTGGAGTTTTGGCCCACGCTCCTATAATTCACCCCTCCACTTT.

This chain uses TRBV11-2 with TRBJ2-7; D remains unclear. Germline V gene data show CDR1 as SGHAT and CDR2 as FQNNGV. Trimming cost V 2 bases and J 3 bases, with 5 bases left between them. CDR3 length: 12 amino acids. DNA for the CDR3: TGTGCCAGCAGCTTACTAAACTACGAGCAGTACTTC. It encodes CASSLLNYEQYF. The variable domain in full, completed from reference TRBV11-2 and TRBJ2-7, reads EAGVAQSPRYKIIEKRQSVAFWCNPISGHATLYWYQQILGQGPKLLIQFQNNGVVDDSQLPKDRFSAERLKGVDSTLKIQPAKLEDSAVYLCASSLLNYEQYFGPGTRLTVT.

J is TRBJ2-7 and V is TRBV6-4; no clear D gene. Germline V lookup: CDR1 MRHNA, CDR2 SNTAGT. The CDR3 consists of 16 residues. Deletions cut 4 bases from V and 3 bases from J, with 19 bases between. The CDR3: CASSVAGLTCNYEQYF. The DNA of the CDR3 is TGTGCCAGCAGTGTCGCAGGTCTTACTTGTAACTACGAGCAGTACTTC.

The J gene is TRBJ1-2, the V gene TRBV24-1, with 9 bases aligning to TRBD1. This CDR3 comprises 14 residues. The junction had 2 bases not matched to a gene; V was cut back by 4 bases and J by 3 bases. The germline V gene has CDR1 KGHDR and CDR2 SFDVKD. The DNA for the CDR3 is TGTGCCACCAGTGACCGGGACAGGGACTATGGCTACACCTTC. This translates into CATSDRDRDYGYTF.

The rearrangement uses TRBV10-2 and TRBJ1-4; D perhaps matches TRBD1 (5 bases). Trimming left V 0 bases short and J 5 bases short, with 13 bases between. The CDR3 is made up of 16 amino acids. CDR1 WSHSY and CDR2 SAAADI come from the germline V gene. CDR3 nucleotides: TGCGCCAGCAGTGAGTCGGTGTCAGGGTTAAATGAAAAACTGTTTTTT. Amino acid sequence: CASSESVSGLNEKLFF.

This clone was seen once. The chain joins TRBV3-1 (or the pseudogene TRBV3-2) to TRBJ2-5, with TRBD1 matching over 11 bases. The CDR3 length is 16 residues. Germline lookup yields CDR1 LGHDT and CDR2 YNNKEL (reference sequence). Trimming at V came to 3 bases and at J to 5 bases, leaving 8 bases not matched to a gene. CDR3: CASSHARTGGRETQYF. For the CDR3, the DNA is TGTGCCAGCAGCCATGCACGGACAGGGGGCCGGGAGACCCAGTACTTC.

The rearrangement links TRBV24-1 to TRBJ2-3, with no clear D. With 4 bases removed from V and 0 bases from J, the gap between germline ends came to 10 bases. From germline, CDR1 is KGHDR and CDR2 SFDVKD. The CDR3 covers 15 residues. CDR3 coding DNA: TGTGCCACCAGTGAGCCCTCAACTAGCACAGATACGCAGTATTTT. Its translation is CATSEPSTSTDTQYF.

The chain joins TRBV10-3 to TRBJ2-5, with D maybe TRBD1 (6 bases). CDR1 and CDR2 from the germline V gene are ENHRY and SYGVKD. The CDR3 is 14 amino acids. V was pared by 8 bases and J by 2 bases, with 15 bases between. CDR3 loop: CAIRPGTPQETQYF. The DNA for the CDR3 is TGTGCCATCCGGCCGGGGACACCACAAGAGACCCAGTACTTC.

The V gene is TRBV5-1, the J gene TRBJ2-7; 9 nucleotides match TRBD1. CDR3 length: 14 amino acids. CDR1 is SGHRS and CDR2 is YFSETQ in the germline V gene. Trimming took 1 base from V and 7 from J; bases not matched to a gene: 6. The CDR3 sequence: CASSLRTGDEEQYF. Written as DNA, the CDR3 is TGCGCCAGCAGCTTGCGGACAGGGGATGAGGAGCAGTACTTC.

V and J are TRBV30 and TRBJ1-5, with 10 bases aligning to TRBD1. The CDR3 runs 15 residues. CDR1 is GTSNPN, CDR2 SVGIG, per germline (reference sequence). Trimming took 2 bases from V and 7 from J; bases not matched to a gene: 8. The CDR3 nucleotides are TGTGCCTGGAGTAAAGGGGACAGGGGAGGCCAGCCCCAGCATTTT. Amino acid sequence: CAWSKGDRGGQPQHF.

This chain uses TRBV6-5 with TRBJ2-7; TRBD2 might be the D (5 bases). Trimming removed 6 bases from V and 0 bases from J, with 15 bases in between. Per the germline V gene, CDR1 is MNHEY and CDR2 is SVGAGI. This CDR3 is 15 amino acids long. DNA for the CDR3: TGTGCCAGCAGAACCAAGCGGCGGAGCTCCTACGAGCAGTACTTC. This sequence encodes CASRTKRRSSYEQYF.

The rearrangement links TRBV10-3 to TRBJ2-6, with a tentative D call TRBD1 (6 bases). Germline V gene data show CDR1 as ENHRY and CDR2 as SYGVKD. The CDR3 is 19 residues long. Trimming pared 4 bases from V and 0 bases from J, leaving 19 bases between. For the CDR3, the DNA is TGTGCCATCAGTGGGGGAACCGGGACACGCGCCTCTGGGGCCAACGTCCTGACTTTC. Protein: CAISGGTGTRASGANVLTF.

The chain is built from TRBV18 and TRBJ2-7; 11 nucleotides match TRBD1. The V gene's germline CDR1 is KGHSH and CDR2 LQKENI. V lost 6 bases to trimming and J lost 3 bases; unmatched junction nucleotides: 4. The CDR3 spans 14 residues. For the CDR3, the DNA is TGTGCCAGCTCTGACGGGACAGGGGGCTACGAGCAGTACTTC. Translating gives CASSDGTGGYEQYF.

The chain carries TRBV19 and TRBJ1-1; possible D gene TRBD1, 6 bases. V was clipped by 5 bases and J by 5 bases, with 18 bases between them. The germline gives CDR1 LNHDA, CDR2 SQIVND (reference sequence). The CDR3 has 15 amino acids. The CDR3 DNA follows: TGTGCCAGTAGTCGTAGACAGGAGATTGCGACTGAAGCTTTCTTT. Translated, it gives CASSRRQEIATEAFF.

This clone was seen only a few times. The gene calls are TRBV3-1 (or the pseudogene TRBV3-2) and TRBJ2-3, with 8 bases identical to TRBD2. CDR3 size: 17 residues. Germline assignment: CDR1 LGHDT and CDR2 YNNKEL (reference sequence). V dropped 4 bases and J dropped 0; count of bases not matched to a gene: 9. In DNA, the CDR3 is TGTGCCAGCAGCCCCCACCTGTCGGGGGGGAGCACAGATACGCAGTATTTT. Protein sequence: CASSPHLSGGSTDTQYF.

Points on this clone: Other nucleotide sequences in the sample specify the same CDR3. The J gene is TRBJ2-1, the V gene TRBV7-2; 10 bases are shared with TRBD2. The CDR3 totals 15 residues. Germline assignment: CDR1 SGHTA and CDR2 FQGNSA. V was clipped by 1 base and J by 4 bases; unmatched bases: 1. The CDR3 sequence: CASSLERGGYNEQFF. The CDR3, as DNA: TGTGCCAGCAGCTTAGAGCGGGGGGGATACAATGAGCAGTTCTTC.